This T cell receptor beta chain emerged from a study of blood T cell repertoires in COVID-19. As for the study in general: There were acute and convalescent COVID-19 samples, and they came from the United States, Italy and Spain.

In this sample, this clone turned up a few times. Assay: immunoSEQ multiplex PCR; the TCRdb copy retains only in-frame clones and omits some. The repertoire holds a few hundred thousand clones, with 80% to 95% as singletons. Residents of approximately 25 US areas, aged roughly 18 to 95 years, made up the participants. CDR1 is MNHEY and CDR2 is SVGAGI in the germline V gene. Trimming removed 8 bases from V and 3 bases from J, with 11 bases in between. The CDR3 is 12 residues long. What was sequenced was PBMCs or T cells enriched from blood (not recorded which). The origin of this receptor is a woman in her twenties or thirties who had recovered from COVID-19. The chain employs TRBV6-5 and TRBJ2-7; D is ambiguous. The CDR3 sequence: CASEYGLYEQYF. As DNA, the CDR3 is TGTGCCAGCGAGTATGGGCTCTACGAGCAGTACTTC.